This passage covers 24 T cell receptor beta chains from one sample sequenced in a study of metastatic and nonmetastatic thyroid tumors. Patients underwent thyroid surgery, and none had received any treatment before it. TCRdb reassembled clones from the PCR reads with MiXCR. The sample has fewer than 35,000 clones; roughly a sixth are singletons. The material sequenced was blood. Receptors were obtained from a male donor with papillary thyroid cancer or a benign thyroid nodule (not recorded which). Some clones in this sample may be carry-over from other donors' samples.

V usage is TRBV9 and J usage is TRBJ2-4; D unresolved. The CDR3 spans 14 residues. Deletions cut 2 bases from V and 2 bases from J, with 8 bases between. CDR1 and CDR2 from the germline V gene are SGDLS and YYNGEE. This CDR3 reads CASSVPGSKNIQYF. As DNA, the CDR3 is TGTGCCAGCAGCGTCCCGGGTTCCAAAAACATTCAGTACTTC.

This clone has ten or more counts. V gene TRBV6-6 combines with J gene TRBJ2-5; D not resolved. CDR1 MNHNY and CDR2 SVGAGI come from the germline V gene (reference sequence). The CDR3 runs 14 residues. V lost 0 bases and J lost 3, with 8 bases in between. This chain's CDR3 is CASSYSWSEETQYF. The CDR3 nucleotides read TGTGCCAGCAGTTACTCCTGGAGTGAAGAGACCCAGTACTTC.

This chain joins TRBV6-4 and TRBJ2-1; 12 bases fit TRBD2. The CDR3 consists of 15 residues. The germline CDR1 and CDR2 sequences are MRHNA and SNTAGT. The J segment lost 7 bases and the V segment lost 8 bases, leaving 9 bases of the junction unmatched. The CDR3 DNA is TGTGCCAGCGGTAGACTAGCGGGGGAGGGGAATGAGCAGTTCTTC. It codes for CASGRLAGEGNEQFF.

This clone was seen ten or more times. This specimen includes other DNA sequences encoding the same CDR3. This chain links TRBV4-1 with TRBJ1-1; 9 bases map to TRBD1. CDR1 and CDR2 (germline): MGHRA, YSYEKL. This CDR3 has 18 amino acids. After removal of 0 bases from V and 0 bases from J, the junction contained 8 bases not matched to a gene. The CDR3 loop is CASSQDRSTGGLNTEAFF. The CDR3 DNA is TGCGCCAGCAGCCAAGATCGGTCGACAGGGGGACTGAACACTGAAGCTTTCTTT.

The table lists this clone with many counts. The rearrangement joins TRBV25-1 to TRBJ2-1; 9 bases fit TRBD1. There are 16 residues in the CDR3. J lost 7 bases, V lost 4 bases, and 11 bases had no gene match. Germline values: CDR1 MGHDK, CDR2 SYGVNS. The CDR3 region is CASSGLQGAMVNEQFF. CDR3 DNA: TGTGCCAGCAGTGGCTTACAGGGGGCTATGGTGAATGAGCAGTTCTTC.

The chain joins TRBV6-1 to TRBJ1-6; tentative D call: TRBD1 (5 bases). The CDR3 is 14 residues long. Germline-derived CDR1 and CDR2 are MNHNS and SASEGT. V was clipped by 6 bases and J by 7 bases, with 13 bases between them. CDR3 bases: TGTGCCAGCAGGAGGACACCGGCGAATTCACCCCTCCACTTT. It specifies CASRRTPANSPLHF.

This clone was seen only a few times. The CDR3 here is CASSPGYLLVNNEQFF. In DNA form, the CDR3 reads TGTGCCAGCAGTCCGGGGTACCTTCTAGTCAACAATGAGCAGTTCTTC. This chain connects TRBV6-2 or TRBV6-3 to TRBJ2-1; D perhaps matches TRBD2 (5 bases). This CDR3 has 16 residues. Germline V lookup: CDR1 MNHEY, CDR2 SVGEGT. Trimming pared 5 bases from V and 5 bases from J, leaving 19 bases between.

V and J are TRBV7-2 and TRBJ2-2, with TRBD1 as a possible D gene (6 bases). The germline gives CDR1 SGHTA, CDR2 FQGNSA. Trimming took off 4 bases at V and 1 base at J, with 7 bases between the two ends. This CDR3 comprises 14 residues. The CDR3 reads CASSSTGNTGELFF. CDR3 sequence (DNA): TGTGCCAGCAGCTCGACAGGGAACACCGGGGAGCTGTTTTTT.

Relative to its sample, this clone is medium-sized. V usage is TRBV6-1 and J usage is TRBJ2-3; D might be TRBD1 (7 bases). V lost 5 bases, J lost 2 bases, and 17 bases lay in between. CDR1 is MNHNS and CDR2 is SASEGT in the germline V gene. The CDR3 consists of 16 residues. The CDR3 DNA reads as TGTGCCAGCAGTAAAACAGGGGAGGTACACACAGATACGCAGTATTTT. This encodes CASSKTGEVHTDTQYF.

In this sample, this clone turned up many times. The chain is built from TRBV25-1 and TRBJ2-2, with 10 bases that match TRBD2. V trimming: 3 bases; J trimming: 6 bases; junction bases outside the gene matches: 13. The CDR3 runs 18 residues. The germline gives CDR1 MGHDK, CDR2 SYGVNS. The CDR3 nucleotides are TGTGCCAGCAGTGACTCAGCTAGCGGGAGAATTAATGCCGGGGAGCTGTTTTTT. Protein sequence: CASSDSASGRINAGELFF.

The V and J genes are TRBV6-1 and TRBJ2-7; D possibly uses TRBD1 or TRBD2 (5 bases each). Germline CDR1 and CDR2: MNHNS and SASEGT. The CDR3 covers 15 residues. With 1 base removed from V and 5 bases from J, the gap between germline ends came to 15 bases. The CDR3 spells CASSEGLQGVNEQYF. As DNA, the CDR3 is TGTGCCAGCAGTGAAGGTCTTCAGGGAGTCAACGAGCAGTACTTC.

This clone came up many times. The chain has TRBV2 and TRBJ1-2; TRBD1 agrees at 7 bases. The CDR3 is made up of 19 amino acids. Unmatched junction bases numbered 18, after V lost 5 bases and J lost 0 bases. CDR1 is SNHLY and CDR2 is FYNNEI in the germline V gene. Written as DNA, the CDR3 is TGTGCCAGCAGTCTTAACCCGACCGGGGCAGGGGGTGCTAACTATGGCTACACCTTC. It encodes CASSLNPTGAGGANYGYTF.

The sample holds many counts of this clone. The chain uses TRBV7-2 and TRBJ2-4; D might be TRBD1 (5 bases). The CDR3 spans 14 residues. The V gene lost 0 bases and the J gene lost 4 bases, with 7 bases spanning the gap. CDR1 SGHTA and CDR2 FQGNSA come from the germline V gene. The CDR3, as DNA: TGTGCCAGCAGCTTAGCAGGGGCAAAAAACATTCAGTACTTC. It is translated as CASSLAGAKNIQYF.

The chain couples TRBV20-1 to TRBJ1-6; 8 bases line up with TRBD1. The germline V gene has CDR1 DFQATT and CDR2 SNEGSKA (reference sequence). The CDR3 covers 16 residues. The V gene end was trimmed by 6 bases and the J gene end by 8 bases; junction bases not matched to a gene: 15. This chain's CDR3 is CSARSRGQVSYSPLHF. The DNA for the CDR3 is TGCAGTGCAAGGAGCAGGGGGCAGGTTTCTTATTCACCCCTCCACTTT.

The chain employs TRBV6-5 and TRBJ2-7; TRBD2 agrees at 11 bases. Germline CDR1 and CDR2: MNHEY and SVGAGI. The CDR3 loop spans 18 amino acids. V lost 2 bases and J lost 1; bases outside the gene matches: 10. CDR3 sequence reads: CASSYLAPASGRSYEQYF. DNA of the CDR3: TGTGCCAGCAGTTACCTAGCCCCGGCTAGCGGGAGGTCCTACGAGCAGTACTTC.

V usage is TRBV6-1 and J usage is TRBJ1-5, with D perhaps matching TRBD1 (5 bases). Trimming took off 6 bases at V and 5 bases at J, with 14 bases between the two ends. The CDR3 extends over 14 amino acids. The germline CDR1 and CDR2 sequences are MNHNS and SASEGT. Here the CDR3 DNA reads TGTGCCAGCAGGGGGAGGGGAAGGGATCAGCCCCAGCATTTT. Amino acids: CASRGRGRDQPQHF.

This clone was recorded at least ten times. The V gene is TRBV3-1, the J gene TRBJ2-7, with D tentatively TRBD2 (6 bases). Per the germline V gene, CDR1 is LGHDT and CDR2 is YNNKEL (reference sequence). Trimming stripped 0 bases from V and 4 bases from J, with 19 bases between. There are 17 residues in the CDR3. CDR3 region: CASSQDISRGRGYEQYF. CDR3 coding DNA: TGTGCCAGCAGCCAAGATATAAGTCGCGGCCGGGGGTACGAGCAGTACTTC.

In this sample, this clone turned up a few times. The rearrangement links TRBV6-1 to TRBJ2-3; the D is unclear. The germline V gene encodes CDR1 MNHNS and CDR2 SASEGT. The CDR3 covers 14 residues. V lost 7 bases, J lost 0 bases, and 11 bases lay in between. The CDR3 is CASTPLASTDTQYF. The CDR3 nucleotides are TGTGCCAGCACCCCTTTGGCCAGCACAGATACGCAGTATTTT.

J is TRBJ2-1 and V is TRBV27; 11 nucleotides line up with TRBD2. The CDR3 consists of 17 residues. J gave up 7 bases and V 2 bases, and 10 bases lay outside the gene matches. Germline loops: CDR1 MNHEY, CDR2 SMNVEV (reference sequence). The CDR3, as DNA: TGTGCCAGCAGTTTAGGAATTAGGGCTAGCGGGAGGAATGAGCAGTTCTTC. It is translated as CASSLGIRASGRNEQFF.

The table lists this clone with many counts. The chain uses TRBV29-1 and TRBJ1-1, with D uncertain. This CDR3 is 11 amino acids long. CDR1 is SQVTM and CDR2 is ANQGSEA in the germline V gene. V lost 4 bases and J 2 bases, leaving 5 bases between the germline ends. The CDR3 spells CSVAQNTEAFF. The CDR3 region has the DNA TGCAGCGTTGCACAAAACACTGAAGCTTTCTTT. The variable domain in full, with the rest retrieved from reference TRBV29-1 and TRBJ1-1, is SAVISQKPSRDICQRGTSLTIQCQVDSQVTMMFWYRQQPGQSLTLIATANQGSEATYESGFVIDKFPISRPNLTFSTLTVSNMSPEDSSIYLCSVAQNTEAFFGQGTRLTVV.

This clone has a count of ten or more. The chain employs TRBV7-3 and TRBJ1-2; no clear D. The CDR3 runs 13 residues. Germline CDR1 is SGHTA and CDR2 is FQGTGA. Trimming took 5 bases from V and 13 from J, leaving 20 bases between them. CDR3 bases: TGTGCCAGCAGCCTTCTAACCTTAGCAGATTTCACCTTC. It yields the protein CASSLLTLADFTF.

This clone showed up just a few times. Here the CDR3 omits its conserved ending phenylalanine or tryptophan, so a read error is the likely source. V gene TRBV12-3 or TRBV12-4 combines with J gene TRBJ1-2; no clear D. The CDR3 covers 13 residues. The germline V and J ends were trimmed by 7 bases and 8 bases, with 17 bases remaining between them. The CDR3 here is CASTASQGRGYTI. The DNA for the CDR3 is TGTGCCAGCACCGCTTCACAAGGCCGGGGCTACACCATC.

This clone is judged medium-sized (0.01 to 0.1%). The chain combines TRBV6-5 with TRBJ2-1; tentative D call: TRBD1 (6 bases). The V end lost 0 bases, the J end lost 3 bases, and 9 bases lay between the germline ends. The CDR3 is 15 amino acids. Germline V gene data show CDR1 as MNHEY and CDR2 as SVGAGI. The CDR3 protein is CASSYSGTHYNEQFF. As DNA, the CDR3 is TGTGCCAGCAGTTACTCTGGGACACACTACAATGAGCAGTTCTTC.

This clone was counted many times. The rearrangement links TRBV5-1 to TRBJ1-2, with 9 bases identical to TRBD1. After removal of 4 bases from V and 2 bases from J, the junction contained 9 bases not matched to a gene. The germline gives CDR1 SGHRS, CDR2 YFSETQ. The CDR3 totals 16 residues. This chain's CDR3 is CASSPSLGQGNYGYTF. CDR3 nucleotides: TGCGCCAGCAGCCCTTCCCTGGGACAGGGAAACTATGGCTACACCTTC.